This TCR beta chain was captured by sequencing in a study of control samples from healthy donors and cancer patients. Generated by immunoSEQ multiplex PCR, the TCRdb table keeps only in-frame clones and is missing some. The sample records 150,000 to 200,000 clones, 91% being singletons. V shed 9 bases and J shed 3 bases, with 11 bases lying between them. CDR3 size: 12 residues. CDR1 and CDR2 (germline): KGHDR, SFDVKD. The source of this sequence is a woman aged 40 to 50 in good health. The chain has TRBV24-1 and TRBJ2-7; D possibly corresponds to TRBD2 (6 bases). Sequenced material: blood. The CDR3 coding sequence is TGTGCCACCGCGGAGGGTATCTACGAGCAGTACTTC. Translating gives CATAEGIYEQYF.